This is a list of T cell receptor beta chains from one sample in a study of regulatory T cells in long-lasting Graves disease. MiXCR was run by TCRdb on the multiplex PCR reads, yielding one entry per CDR3 protein. The sample lists about 470,000 distinct CDR3 sequences, around 21% occurring once. Here the sequenced sample was peripheral blood mononuclear cells (PBMCs), taken when the disease was refractory, from a patient treated with antithyroid drugs. The receptors originated from a female donor with Graves disease. Both conserved end residues are part of each CDR3. D genes are given only for firm matches. Rows may omit the clone size; those that give it use once, few, many or a size class.

d_call,v_call,j_call,cdr3_length,clone_size,cdr3_aa,cdr3_nt
NA,TRBV7-2,TRBJ1-3,15,few,CASSLAGLAGNTIYF,TGTGCCAGCAGCTTAGCGGGGTTAGCTGGAAACACCATATATTTT
TRBD1,TRBV19,TRBJ2-7,15,NA,CASRRDRGNSHEQYF,TGTGCCAGTAGACGTGACAGGGGTAATTCCCACGAGCAGTACTTC
NA,TRBV5-1,TRBJ1-4,16,once,CASSLGSRGANEKLFF,TGCGCCAGCAGCTTGGGTAGCCGGGGAGCTAATGAAAAACTGTTTTTT
TRBD2,TRBV6-2/TRBV6-3,TRBJ2-2,15,many,CASGASGAYTGELFF,TGTGCCAGCGGCGCTAGCGGGGCCTACACCGGGGAGCTGTTTTTT
NA,TRBV7-2,TRBJ2-7,15,many,CASSLSRLVAYEQYF,TGTGCCAGCAGCTTGTCCAGACTAGTAGCCTACGAGCAGTACTTC
NA,TRBV6-5,TRBJ2-7,14,NA,CASSYPRQLYEQYF,TGTGCCAGCAGTTACCCCAGACAGCTCTACGAGCAGTACTTC
NA,TRBV6-1,TRBJ2-2,13,few,CASTFLDTGELFF,TGTGCCAGCACCTTCTTGGACACCGGGGAGCTGTTTTTT
TRBD2,TRBV7-2,TRBJ2-3,15,NA,CASSLGVAGVDTQYF,TGTGCCAGCAGCTTAGGGGTAGCGGGAGTAGATACGCAGTATTTT
NA,TRBV19,TRBJ1-5,15,NA,CASTPGGTSNQPQHF,TGTGCCAGTACCCCTGGGGGGACTAGCAATCAGCCCCAGCATTTT
NA,TRBV12-3/TRBV12-4,TRBJ2-7,15,few,CASSSRRTTSYEQYF,TGTGCCAGCAGCTCCAGACGGACGACCTCCTACGAGCAGTACTTC
NA,TRBV7-2,TRBJ2-5,14,many,CASSLAAARETQYF,TGTGCCAGCAGCTTAGCGGCTGCGAGGGAGACCCAGTACTTC
NA,TRBV3-1,TRBJ2-2,14,many,CASSQDVSGGELFF,TGTGCCAGCAGCCAGGACGTTAGCGGAGGGGAGCTGTTTTTT
NA,TRBV29-1,TRBJ2-7,14,many,CSVEPPQPSGEQYF,TGCAGCGTTGAACCCCCCCAACCCTCTGGGGAGCAGTACTTC
NA,TRBV20-1,TRBJ2-3,18,NA,CSARRELGGVIEPDTQYF,TGCAGTGCTAGAAGGGAGCTAGGGGGGGTCATTGAGCCAGATACGCAGTATTTT
TRBD2,TRBV30,TRBJ2-2,14,NA,CAWSPGGRTGELFF,TGTGCCTGGAGCCCGGGAGGGAGAACCGGGGAGCTGTTTTTT
NA,TRBV5-6,TRBJ2-3,17,NA,CASSLDEGGTLHTEQYF,TGTGCCAGCAGCTTGGACGAAGGTGGGACATTACATACAGAGCAGTATTTT
NA,TRBV5-5,TRBJ1-2,14,NA,CASSSPGVVGGYTF,TGTGCCAGCAGCTCCCCCGGTGTGGTGGGCGGCTACACCTTC
NA,TRBV19,TRBJ1-5,13,many,CASSPSTDQPQHF,TGTGCCAGTAGTCCGTCGACGGATCAGCCCCAGCATTTT
NA,TRBV4-2,TRBJ2-2,14,NA,CASSQENAAGELFF,TGTGCCAGCAGCCAAGAGAACGCGGCCGGGGAGCTGTTTTTT
TRBD1,TRBV30,TRBJ1-2,15,few,CAWSGTSQGPNGYTF,TGTGCCTGGAGCGGAACCTCACAGGGGCCAAATGGCTACACCTTC
NA,TRBV27,TRBJ2-2,14,many,CASSNNQAPGELFF,TGTGCCAGCAGCAACAATCAGGCACCCGGGGAGCTGTTTTTT
NA,TRBV5-1,TRBJ2-7,14,few,CASSAGRGTYEQYF,TGCGCCAGCAGCGCAGGGAGAGGCACCTACGAGCAGTACTTC
NA,TRBV12-3/TRBV12-4,TRBJ1-2,15,many,CASSPEITGFRGYTF,TGTGCCAGCAGTCCCGAAATTACAGGGTTTCGGGGCTACACCTTC
TRBD2,TRBV7-8,TRBJ2-1,18,NA,CASSLRGVAGALGTEQFF,TGTGCCAGCAGCTTGAGGGGAGTAGCGGGAGCTCTTGGAACCGAGCAGTTCTTC
NA,TRBV20-1,TRBJ2-2,13,NA,CSASQIYTGELFF,TGCAGTGCTAGTCAGATTTACACCGGGGAGCTGTTTTTT
TRBD2,TRBV20-1,TRBJ2-7,13,few,CSAGLGVSYEQYF,TGCAGTGCCGGACTAGGGGTCTCCTACGAGCAGTACTTC
TRBD2,TRBV20-1,TRBJ2-7,14,many,CSAAQLAGASEQYF,TGCAGTGCTGCCCAACTAGCGGGAGCTTCCGAGCAGTACTTC
NA,TRBV2,TRBJ2-1,16,NA,CASSGEQMSSYNEQFF,TGTGCCAGCAGTGGAGAACAGATGAGCTCCTACAATGAGCAGTTCTTC
TRBD1,TRBV3-1,TRBJ1-2,15,NA,CASSPTGGAGSGYTF,TGTGCCAGCAGCCCTACAGGGGGCGCAGGAAGTGGCTACACCTTC
TRBD2,TRBV27,TRBJ2-2,20,NA,CASSSGLAGGLNPNTGELFF,TGTGCCAGCAGTTCCGGACTAGCGGGAGGGTTAAACCCGAACACCGGGGAGCTGTTTTTT
NA,TRBV7-2,TRBJ2-3,14,few,CASSLVPSTDTQYF,TGTGCCAGCAGCTTAGTTCCTAGCACAGATACGCAGTATTTT
NA,TRBV12-3/TRBV12-4,TRBJ2-3,13,NA,CASSLVPTDTQYF,TGTGCCAGCAGTTTAGTCCCAACAGATACGCAGTATTTT
NA,TRBV19,TRBJ1-5,14,NA,CASSYPGGNQPQHF,TGTGCCAGTAGTTATCCAGGGGGCAATCAGCCCCAGCATTTT
NA,TRBV6-4,TRBJ1-5,16,NA,CASSERGARFNQPQHF,TGTGCCAGCAGTGAGAGGGGGGCTCGCTTTAATCAGCCCCAGCATTTT
TRBD2,TRBV28,TRBJ2-5,16,many,CASSFGRPTLQETQYF,TGTGCCAGCAGTTTCGGGAGGCCGACCCTACAAGAGACCCAGTACTTC
NA,TRBV14,TRBJ2-7,16,NA,CASSQAARATLYEQYF,TGTGCCAGCAGCCAAGCTGCACGGGCGACCCTCTACGAGCAGTACTTC
TRBD1,TRBV11-2,TRBJ2-3,15,NA,CASSWATGGPDTQYF,TGTGCCAGCAGCTGGGCGACAGGGGGCCCAGATACGCAGTATTTT
NA,TRBV4-1,TRBJ1-2,16,few,CASSQVRLVNNYGYTF,TGCGCCAGCAGCCAAGTGCGTCTAGTGAATAACTATGGCTACACCTTC
NA,TRBV28,TRBJ2-7,14,few,CASSQAGCGDEQYF,TGTGCCAGCAGTCAGGCTGGCTGCGGAGACGAGCAGTACTTC
TRBD1,TRBV28,TRBJ2-5,14,few,CASSLLDRGGTQYF,TGTGCCAGCAGCCTACTAGACAGGGGAGGGACCCAGTACTTC
NA,TRBV3-1,TRBJ1-1,16,few,CASSQAEGDLRTEAFF,TGTGCCAGCAGCCAAGCGGAGGGAGACCTGCGTACTGAAGCTTTCTTT
NA,TRBV12-3/TRBV12-4,TRBJ2-1,13,NA,CASSLGQGHEQFF,TGTGCCAGCAGTTTAGGGCAGGGCCATGAGCAGTTCTTC
NA,TRBV28,TRBJ1-4,17,many,CASTGEDPNGHDEKLFF,TGTGCCAGCACTGGGGAGGACCCGAACGGGCATGATGAAAAACTGTTTTTT
TRBD1,TRBV20-1,TRBJ1-6,14,NA,CSANTGADNSPLHF,TGCAGTGCCAATACAGGGGCAGATAATTCACCCCTCCACTTT
NA,TRBV5-6,TRBJ2-7,15,NA,CASSSPWGSSYEQYF,TGTGCCAGCAGCTCCCCTTGGGGGAGTTCCTACGAGCAGTACTTC
TRBD1,TRBV30,TRBJ2-7,17,NA,CAWSVVPGDRGPYEQYF,TGTGCCTGGAGTGTGGTCCCAGGGGACAGGGGACCCTACGAGCAGTACTTC
NA,TRBV6-1,TRBJ2-7,13,many,CASTGSPYYEQYF,TGTGCCAGCACGGGGTCCCCATATTACGAGCAGTACTTC
NA,TRBV12-3/TRBV12-4,TRBJ2-7,14,NA,CASTADRRSYEQYF,TGTGCCAGCACCGCCGACCGACGCTCCTACGAGCAGTACTTC
NA,TRBV10-3,TRBJ2-5,14,many,CAIRPDGYQETQYF,TGTGCCATCAGACCGGACGGGTACCAAGAGACCCAGTACTTC
TRBD2,TRBV7-9,TRBJ2-1,16,NA,CASSHRLAGVDNEQFF,TGTGCCAGCAGCCATCGACTAGCGGGAGTGGACAATGAGCAGTTCTTC
NA,TRBV6-1,TRBJ2-7,13,many,CASSSKNSYEQYF,TGTGCCAGCAGCTCGAAGAACTCCTACGAGCAGTACTTC
TRBD1,TRBV20-1,TRBJ1-5,19,NA,CSARTTSGTGGVGNQPQHF,TGCAGTGCTAGAACCACCTCCGGGACAGGGGGCGTCGGCAATCAGCCCCAGCATTTT
TRBD1,TRBV27,TRBJ1-1,15,NA,CASSPTGRGLTEAFF,TGTGCCAGCAGCCCTACGGGCAGGGGGCTCACTGAAGCTTTCTTT
NA,TRBV11-1,TRBJ2-7,13,NA,CASSLGGDFEQHF,TGTGCCAGCAGCCTCGGCGGGGATTTCGAGCAGCACTTC
NA,TRBV2,TRBJ1-6,16,many,CASSEEGAGTNSPLHF,TGTGCCAGCAGTGAAGAAGGGGCCGGGACTAATTCACCCCTCCACTTT
NA,TRBV6-1,TRBJ1-5,15,many,CASSTQGGGSQPQHF,TGTGCCAGCTCAACTCAAGGCGGGGGCAGTCAGCCCCAGCATTTT
NA,TRBV28,TRBJ2-4,16,many,CASSSPTGRPKNIQYF,TGTGCCAGCAGTTCACCGACAGGGAGGCCCAAAAACATTCAGTACTTC
NA,TRBV7-2,TRBJ2-7,13,few,CASSFTGAYEQYF,TGTGCCAGCAGCTTTACAGGAGCCTACGAGCAGTACTTC
NA,TRBV14,TRBJ1-4,13,NA,CASSQVLLGKLFF,TGTGCCAGCAGCCAAGTTTTACTGGGAAAACTGTTTTTT
TRBD1,TRBV12-3/TRBV12-4,TRBJ1-2,12,many,CASSDTGGGYTF,TGTGCCAGCAGTGATACAGGGGGCGGCTACACCTTC